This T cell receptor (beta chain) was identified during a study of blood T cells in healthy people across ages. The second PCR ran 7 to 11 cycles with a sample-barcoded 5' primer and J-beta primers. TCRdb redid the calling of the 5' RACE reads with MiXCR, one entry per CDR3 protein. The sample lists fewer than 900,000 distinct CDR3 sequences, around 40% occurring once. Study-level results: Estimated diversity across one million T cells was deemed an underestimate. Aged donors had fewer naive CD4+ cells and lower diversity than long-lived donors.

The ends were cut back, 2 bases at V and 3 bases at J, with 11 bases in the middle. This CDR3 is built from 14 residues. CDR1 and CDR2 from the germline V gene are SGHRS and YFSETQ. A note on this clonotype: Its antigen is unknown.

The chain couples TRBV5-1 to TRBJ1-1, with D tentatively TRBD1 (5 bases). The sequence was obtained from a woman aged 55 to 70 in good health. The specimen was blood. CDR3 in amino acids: CASSFILGDTEAFF. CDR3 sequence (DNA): TGCGCCAGCAGCTTCATTTTAGGGGACACTGAAGCTTTCTTT.